Listed below are T cell receptor beta chains from one sample, sequenced in a study of human T cells and chemical hapten exposure. A single record per CDR3 protein comes from TCRdb applying MiXCR to the RACE reads. The table records some 100,000 distinct CDR3 sequences, 9% to 9.5% of them present only once. Sequencing used whole blood, obtained in connection with sensitization to the hapten diphenylcyclopropenone (DPC). These receptor sequences come from a middle-aged woman with alopecia areata. Some clones in this sample may be carry-over from other donors' samples. The CDR3 runs from the conserved cysteine through the conserved F or W. The D gene is left open where the match is weak. Size is omitted from some rows. Given values are once, few, many or a class for expanded clones.

V gene: TRBV10-1; D gene: NA; clone size: many; J gene: TRBJ1-2; CDR3 protein: CASSEQGNYGYTF; CDR3 DNA: TGCGCCAGCAGTGAACAAGGAAACTATGGCTACACCTTC
V gene: TRBV7-6; D gene: NA; clone size: many; J gene: TRBJ2-5; CDR3 protein: CASSFTASQETQYF; CDR3 DNA: TGTGCCAGCAGCTTTACAGCTTCCCAAGAGACCCAGTACTTC
V gene: TRBV4-3; D gene: NA; clone size: many; J gene: TRBJ2-2; CDR3 protein: CASTLLTEGSGELFF; CDR3 DNA: TGCGCCAGCACCCTTCTGACAGAAGGTTCCGGGGAGCTGTTTTTT
V gene: TRBV4-2; D gene: TRBD2; clone size: NA; J gene: TRBJ2-1; CDR3 protein: CASWGGGANEQFF; CDR3 DNA: TGTGCCAGCTGGGGCGGGGGGGCAAATGAGCAGTTCTTC
V gene: TRBV6-6; D gene: NA; clone size: few; J gene: TRBJ2-5; CDR3 protein: CASSYLFGAEETQYF; CDR3 DNA: TGTGCCAGCAGTTACTTGTTCGGAGCGGAAGAGACCCAGTACTTC
V gene: TRBV5-1; D gene: NA; clone size: many; J gene: TRBJ2-1; CDR3 protein: CASSRSWGQAREQFF; CDR3 DNA: TGCGCCAGCAGCCGGAGCTGGGGCCAGGCTCGTGAGCAGTTCTTC
V gene: TRBV12-3/TRBV12-4; D gene: NA; clone size: many; J gene: TRBJ1-1; CDR3 protein: CASSKDRMNTEAFF; CDR3 DNA: TGTGCCAGCAGTAAGGACAGAATGAACACTGAAGCTTTCTTT
V gene: TRBV6-2/TRBV6-3; D gene: NA; clone size: few; J gene: TRBJ1-1; CDR3 protein: CASSYDSAGYATEAFF; CDR3 DNA: TGTGCCAGCAGTTACGACAGCGCAGGATATGCCACTGAAGCTTTCTTT
V gene: TRBV6-2/TRBV6-3; D gene: NA; clone size: NA; J gene: TRBJ1-1; CDR3 protein: CASSPLGGHTEVFF; CDR3 DNA: TGTGCCAGCAGCCCCCTGGGAGGGCACACTGAAGTTTTCTTT
V gene: TRBV7-9; D gene: NA; clone size: few; J gene: TRBJ2-3; CDR3 protein: CASSSLETLDTQYF; CDR3 DNA: TGTGCCAGCAGCTCCCTCGAGACTCTAGATACGCAGTATTTT
V gene: TRBV11-3; D gene: NA; clone size: few; J gene: TRBJ2-1; CDR3 protein: CASSLTRGSYEQFF; CDR3 DNA: TGTGCCAGCAGCTTGACGAGGGGAAGTTATGAGCAGTTCTTC
V gene: TRBV29-1; D gene: NA; clone size: NA; J gene: TRBJ1-5; CDR3 protein: CSVELGSNQPQHF; CDR3 DNA: TGCAGCGTTGAACTGGGAAGCAATCAGCCCCAGCATTTT
V gene: TRBV23-1; D gene: TRBD2; clone size: few; J gene: TRBJ2-3; CDR3 protein: CARTGGRPPDTQYF; CDR3 DNA: TGCGCCCGAACGGGGGGGCGCCCCCCAGATACGCAGTATTTT
V gene: TRBV6-1; D gene: NA; clone size: many; J gene: TRBJ2-7; CDR3 protein: CASTRDRREQYF; CDR3 DNA: TGTGCCAGCACCAGAGACCGGAGGGAGCAGTACTTC
V gene: TRBV6-1; D gene: NA; clone size: NA; J gene: TRBJ2-7; CDR3 protein: CASSENEQYF; CDR3 DNA: TGTGCCAGCAGTGAAAACGAGCAGTACTTC
V gene: TRBV12-3/TRBV12-4; D gene: TRBD1; clone size: NA; J gene: TRBJ2-6; CDR3 protein: CASSLSPTGTFPGANVLTF; CDR3 DNA: TGTGCCAGCAGTCTCTCTCCGACAGGGACCTTTCCTGGGGCCAACGTCCTGACTTTC
V gene: TRBV6-2/TRBV6-3; D gene: NA; clone size: NA; J gene: TRBJ2-7; CDR3 protein: CASSAHSYEQYF; CDR3 DNA: TGTGCCAGCAGTGCCCACTCCTACGAGCAGTACTTC
V gene: TRBV4-3; D gene: NA; clone size: few; J gene: TRBJ2-3; CDR3 protein: CASSQGAPGEQDTQYF; CDR3 DNA: TGCGCCAGCAGCCAAGGCGCTCCAGGGGAGCAGGATACGCAGTATTTT